The rows below give T cell receptor beta chains drawn from one sample of a study of OX40 agonist ivuxolimab in advanced cancers. Assay used: immunoSEQ multiplex PCR; TCRdb lists only in-frame clones, some missing. The sample consists of roughly 50,000 clones, approximately 89% of them appearing once. Sequenced material: CD4+ or CD8+ T cells sorted from blood, taken in a trial of the OX40 agonist ivuxolimab. These receptors were taken from an adult with an advanced solid tumor such as melanoma, head and neck, liver or kidney cancer. CDR3s include the opening cysteine and the closing phenylalanine or tryptophan. A D gene is named only where the DNA matches it firmly. Clone size appears in some rows only: once, few, many, or a class for an expanded clone.

cdr3_aa cdr3_nt d_call j_call clone_size v_call
CASSVGPNTEAFF TGTGCCAGCAGCGTAGGCCCGAACACTGAAGCTTTCTTT . TRBJ1-1 . TRBV9
CASSLLRGTEAFF TGTGCCAGCAGCTTACTAAGGGGAACTGAAGCTTTCTTT . TRBJ1-1 . TRBV7-9
CASSSSSGGRRETQYF TGCGCCAGCAGCTCTAGTTCGGGGGGGCGTCGGGAGACCCAGTACTTC TRBD2 TRBJ2-5 . TRBV4-1
CASSRDRGSEQYF TGTGCTAGCAGTCGTGACAGGGGGAGCGAGCAGTACTTC TRBD1 TRBJ2-7 . TRBV7-7
CSAIINEQFF TGCAGCGCCATTATCAATGAGCAGTTCTTC . TRBJ2-1 . TRBV29-1
CASSYVGQYF TGTGCCAGCAGTTACGTAGGGCAGTACTTC . TRBJ2-7 once TRBV6-5
CASSGQGYSNQPQHF TGTGCCAGCAGCGGCCAGGGGTATAGCAATCAGCCCCAGCATTTT . TRBJ1-5 . TRBV7-2
CASSWDRRNTGELFF TGTGCCAGCAGCTGGGACAGGAGGAACACCGGGGAGCTGTTTTTT TRBD1 TRBJ2-2 . TRBV6-1
CASSLMVGTYNEQFF TGTGCCAGCAGCTTAATGGTAGGGACTTACAATGAGCAGTTCTTC . TRBJ2-1 . TRBV7-2
CASSPPSGGAYNEQFF TGTGCCAGCTCACCACCTAGCGGGGGGGCCTACAATGAGCAGTTCTTC TRBD2 TRBJ2-1 . TRBV18
CAGGLDRGVQPQHF TGTGCCGGGGGCTTAGACAGGGGCGTTCAGCCCCAGCATTTT TRBD1 TRBJ1-5 . TRBV7-6
CASSLERGGDTQYF TGTGCCAGCAGCCTCGAGCGGGGGGGTGATACGCAGTATTTT TRBD2 TRBJ2-3 . TRBV4-2
CASSYPPGTSKDEQYF TGTGCCAGCAGTTACCCACCGGGCACGTCAAAGGACGAGCAGTACTTC . TRBJ2-7 . TRBV6-6
CASSLEYRANYGYTF TGTGCCAGCAGCTTGGAGTACAGAGCTAACTATGGCTACACCTTC . TRBJ1-2 . TRBV5-6
CASSPGRQGAGETQYF TGTGCCAGCTCACCGGGTCGACAGGGGGCCGGGGAGACCCAGTACTTC TRBD1 TRBJ2-5 . TRBV18
CASSFQGGQSEAFF TGTGCCAGCAGCTTCCAGGGCGGTCAATCTGAAGCTTTCTTT . TRBJ1-1 . TRBV7-3
CASSPSHGETQYF TGTGCCAGCAGTCCCTCCCATGGGGAGACCCAGTACTTC . TRBJ2-5 . TRBV6-5
CASSYDTGELFF TGTGCCAGCAGCTACGACACCGGGGAGCTGTTTTTT . TRBJ2-2 . TRBV11-3
CASSYSGRGTDTQYF TGTGCCAGCAGTTACAGCGGCAGGGGAACAGATACGCAGTATTTT . TRBJ2-3 . TRBV6-6
CASSWTGVGTQYF TGTGCCAGCAGCTGGACAGGGGTGGGTACCCAGTACTTC TRBD1 TRBJ2-5 . TRBV7-2
CASSVGGDLGYEQYF TGTGCCAGCAGCGTGGGGGGGGATTTGGGATACGAGCAGTACTTC TRBD2 TRBJ2-7 . TRBV11-2
CASSQLDRRNTEAFF TGCGCCAGCAGCCAACTGGACAGGAGGAACACTGAAGCTTTCTTT TRBD1 TRBJ1-1 . TRBV4-1
CASSDSYYEQYF TGTGCCAGTAGCGACAGTTACTACGAGCAGTACTTC . TRBJ2-7 . TRBV19
CASSSYGNTEAFF TGTGCCAGCAGTTCATACGGGAACACTGAAGCTTTCTTT . TRBJ1-1 . TRBV28
CASSDQLYYEQYF TGTGCCAGCAGTGATCAACTATACTACGAGCAGTACTTC . TRBJ2-7 . TRBV2
CASSLRGTVSYNEQFF TGTGCCAGCAGCTTAAGAGGGACAGTTTCCTACAATGAGCAGTTCTTC TRBD1 TRBJ2-1 . TRBV7-3
CASSPTPDYQGGYTF TGTGCCAGCTCACCAACTCCGGACTACCAGGGAGGCTACACCTTC . TRBJ1-2 . TRBV18
CASSLDRQSGELFF TGTGCCAGCAGCTTAGATCGGCAGTCCGGGGAGCTGTTTTTT . TRBJ2-2 . TRBV11-3
CASSWDNSYGYTF TGCGCCAGCAGCTGGGACAATTCCTATGGCTACACCTTC . TRBJ1-2 . TRBV5-1
CASSPNNRGLNEQYF TGTGCCAGCTCCCCAAATAACAGGGGGCTCAACGAGCAGTACTTC TRBD1 TRBJ2-7 . TRBV18
CASTPWDRGNEQYF TGTGCCAGCACCCCCTGGGACAGGGGTAACGAGCAGTACTTC TRBD1 TRBJ2-7 . TRBV25-1
CASSQWTGSGANVLTF TGTGCCAGCAGCCAATGGACAGGCTCTGGGGCCAACGTCCTGACTTTC TRBD1 TRBJ2-6 . TRBV14
CASSTLAGSGEQFF TGTGCCAGCAGCACGTTAGCGGGATCGGGGGAGCAGTTCTTC TRBD2 TRBJ2-1 . TRBV9
CASSPSQGGDYGYTF TGTGCCAGCTCACCATCACAGGGCGGGGACTATGGCTACACCTTC . TRBJ1-2 few TRBV18
CASSLVGGGQETQYF TGCGCCAGCAGCTTGGTTGGGGGCGGCCAAGAGACCCAGTACTTC . TRBJ2-5 . TRBV5-1
CASRQTGGSSYEQYF TGTGCCAGCAGGCAGACAGGGGGTAGCTCCTACGAGCAGTACTTC TRBD1 TRBJ2-7 . TRBV6-6
CASSLKGVSYEQYF TGTGCCAGCAGCCTTAAGGGTGTTTCCTACGAGCAGTACTTC . TRBJ2-7 . TRBV14
CASRQTGPTDYGYTF TGTGCCAGCAGACAAACCGGGCCTACGGACTATGGCTACACCTTC . TRBJ1-2 . TRBV6-6
CASSQDWDGQDEQYF TGCGCCAGCAGCCAAGATTGGGACGGGCAGGACGAGCAGTACTTC . TRBJ2-7 . TRBV4-3
CASSFGGNYGYTF TGTGCCAGCAGTTTCGGCGGTAACTATGGCTACACCTTC . TRBJ1-2 . TRBV6-6
CASSPRAGGSYNSPLHF TGTGCCAGCAGCCCGCGGGCGGGGGGCTCCTATAATTCACCCCTCCACTTT . TRBJ1-6 . TRBV5-4
CASSFRDGDQETQYF TGTGCCAGCTCCTTCCGGGACGGAGATCAAGAGACCCAGTACTTC . TRBJ2-5 . TRBV6-6
CASSQEPGSNYGYTF TGTGCCAGCAGCCAAGAACCTGGCTCTAACTATGGCTACACCTTC . TRBJ1-2 . TRBV4-2
CASKGLHSYEQYF TGTGCCAGTAAGGGCCTGCACTCCTACGAGCAGTACTTC . TRBJ2-7 . TRBV19
CASSLGTTTNEKLFF TGCGCCAGCAGCTTGGGGACAACAACTAATGAAAAACTGTTTTTT . TRBJ1-4 . TRBV5-1
CASSTGPNNEQFF TGTGCCAGCAGCACGGGCCCTAACAATGAGCAGTTCTTC . TRBJ2-1 . TRBV7-4
CASSWGASAMYNEQFF TGTGCCAGCAGTTGGGGGGCTAGCGCCATGTACAATGAGCAGTTCTTC . TRBJ2-1 . TRBV6-5
CASTTEGGTGYTF TGTGCCAGCACCACTGAGGGGGGTACTGGCTACACCTTC . TRBJ1-2 . TRBV2
CASSRGEGIGGYTF TGTGCCAGCAGCCGAGGGGAAGGGATCGGAGGCTACACCTTC . TRBJ1-2 . TRBV7-8
CASTQGPIYGYTF TGTGCCAGCACTCAGGGACCAATCTATGGCTACACCTTC . TRBJ1-2 once TRBV6-5
CASSIGTAYQETQYF TGTGCCAGCAGCATTGGGACAGCGTACCAAGAGACCCAGTACTTC TRBD1 TRBJ2-5 . TRBV9